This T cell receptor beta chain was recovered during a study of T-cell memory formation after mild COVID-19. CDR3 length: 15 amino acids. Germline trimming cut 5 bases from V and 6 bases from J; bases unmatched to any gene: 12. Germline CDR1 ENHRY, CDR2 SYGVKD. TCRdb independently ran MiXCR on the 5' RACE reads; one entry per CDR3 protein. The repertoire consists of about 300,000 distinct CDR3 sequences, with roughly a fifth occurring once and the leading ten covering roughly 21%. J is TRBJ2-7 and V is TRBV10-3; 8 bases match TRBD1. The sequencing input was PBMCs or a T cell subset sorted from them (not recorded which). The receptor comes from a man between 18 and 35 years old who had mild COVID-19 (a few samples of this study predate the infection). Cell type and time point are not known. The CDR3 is CAISHGTGEEPEQYF. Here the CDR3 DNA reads TGTGCCATCAGTCACGGGACAGGCGAAGAACCCGAGCAGTACTTC.